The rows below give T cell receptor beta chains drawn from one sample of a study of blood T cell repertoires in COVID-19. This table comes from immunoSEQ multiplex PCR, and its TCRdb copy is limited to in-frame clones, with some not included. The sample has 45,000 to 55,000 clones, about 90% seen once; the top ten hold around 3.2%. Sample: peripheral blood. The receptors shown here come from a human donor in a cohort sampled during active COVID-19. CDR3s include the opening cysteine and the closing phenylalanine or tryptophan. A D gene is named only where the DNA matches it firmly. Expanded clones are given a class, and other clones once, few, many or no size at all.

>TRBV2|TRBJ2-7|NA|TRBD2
TGTGCCAGCAGCAATCTAGCGGGGGATTCCTCCTACGAGCAGTACTTC
CASSNLAGDSSYEQYF
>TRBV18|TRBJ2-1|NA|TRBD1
TGTGCCAGCTCAGCAAGGACAGGGGGAGTCAATGAGCAGTTCTTC
CASSARTGGVNEQFF
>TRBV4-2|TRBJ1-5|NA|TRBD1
TGTGCCAGCAGCCAGAGCCTGACAGGGAGTAGCAATCAGCCCCAGCATTTT
CASSQSLTGSSNQPQHF
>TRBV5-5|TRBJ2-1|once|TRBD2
TGTGCCAGCAGCCCTAGCGGGGATCCCTACAATGAGCAGTTCTTC
CASSPSGDPYNEQFF
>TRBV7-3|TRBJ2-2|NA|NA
TGTGCCAGCAGCTTCGGACAGACGACCGGGGAGCTGTTTTTT
CASSFGQTTGELFF
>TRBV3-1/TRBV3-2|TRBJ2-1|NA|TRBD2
TGTGCCAGCAGCCAAGCGGGACTAGCGGCCAATGAGCAGTTCTTC
CASSQAGLAANEQFF
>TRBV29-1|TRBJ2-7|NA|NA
TGCAGCGTTGTCCAGGGATCCTACGAGCAGTACTTC
CSVVQGSYEQYF
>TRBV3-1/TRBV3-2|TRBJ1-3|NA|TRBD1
TGTGCCAGCAGCCAAGTGTCCAGGGGGAGTGGAAACACCATATATTTT
CASSQVSRGSGNTIYF
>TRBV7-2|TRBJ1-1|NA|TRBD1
TGTGCCAGCAGCATGGACAGGGGAGGGACTTTCTTT
CASSMDRGGTFF
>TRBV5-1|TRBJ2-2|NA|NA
TGCGCCAGCAGTTTATTGACACCTGGGACCGGGGAGCTGTTTTTT
CASSLLTPGTGELFF
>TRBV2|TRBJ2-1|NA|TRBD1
TGTGCCAGCAGTTACACGGGACAGGGTAACAATGAGCAGTTCTTC
CASSYTGQGNNEQFF
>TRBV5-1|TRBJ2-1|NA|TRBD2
TGCGCCAGCAGCTTGGTGGCTAGCGGGAGCTCCTACAATGAGCAGTTCTTC
CASSLVASGSSYNEQFF
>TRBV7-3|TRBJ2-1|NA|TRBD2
TGTGCCAGCAGCTTAAGGGGAGCGTCCCTCTCGGGGCGGGGGGCGTATTACAATGAGCAGTTCTTC
CASSLRGASLSGRGAYYNEQFF
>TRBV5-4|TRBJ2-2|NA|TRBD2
TGTGCCAGCAGCCCTCTAGCGGGGGGGCAAAACGGGGAGCTGTTTTTT
CASSPLAGGQNGELFF
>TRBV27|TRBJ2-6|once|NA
TGTGCCAGCAGTTTAAGAGCTAGCCACCGCTCTGGGGCCAACGTCCTGACTTTC
CASSLRASHRSGANVLTF
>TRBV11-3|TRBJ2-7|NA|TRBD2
TGTGCCAGCAGCCCCAGCGGGGGCTACGAGCAGTACTTC
CASSPSGGYEQYF
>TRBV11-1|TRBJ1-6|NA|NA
TGTGCCAGCAGCTTTCAGGGCCGTTCTTCACCCCTCCACTTT
CASSFQGRSSPLHF
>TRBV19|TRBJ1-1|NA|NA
TGTGCCAGTAGTATATGGGAGGATATGAACACTGAAGCTTTCTTT
CASSIWEDMNTEAFF
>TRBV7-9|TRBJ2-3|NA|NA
TGTGCCAGCAGCTCTAACACAGATACGCAGTATTTT
CASSSNTDTQYF
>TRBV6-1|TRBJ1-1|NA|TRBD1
TGTGCCAGCAGTGGACCCCGCGGGACAGGGCTCCCTGAAGCTTTCTTT
CASSGPRGTGLPEAFF
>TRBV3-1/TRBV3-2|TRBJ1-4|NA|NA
TGTGCCAGCAGTCGACTCAGTGCAACTAATGAAAAACTGTTTTTT
CASSRLSATNEKLFF
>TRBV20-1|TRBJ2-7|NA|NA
TGCAGTGCTAGACTAGCCTACGAGCAGTACTTC
CSARLAYEQYF
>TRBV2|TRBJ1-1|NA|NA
TGTGCCAGCAGTGAAGCGCTCGGGGGGTATGAAGCTTTCTTT
CASSEALGGYEAFF
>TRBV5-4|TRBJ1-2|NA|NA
TGTGCCAGCAGCCGGACAGCTAACTATGGCTACACCTTC
CASSRTANYGYTF
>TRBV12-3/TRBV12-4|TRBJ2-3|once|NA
TGTGCCAGCACCAAGGTGCTCACAGCTTCGCAGTATTTT
CASTKVLTASQYF
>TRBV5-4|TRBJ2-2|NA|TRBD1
TGTGCCAGCAGCTTGCAGGGGGCGTTCGCCGGGGAGCTGTTTTTT
CASSLQGAFAGELFF
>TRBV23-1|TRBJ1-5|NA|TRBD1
TGCGCCAGCAGAAACCACAGGGGGAATCAGCCCCAGCATTTT
CASRNHRGNQPQHF
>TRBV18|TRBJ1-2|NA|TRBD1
TGTGCCAGCTCCGCAACGGGACAGGGGGCCGGGCCCTATGGCTACACCTTC
CASSATGQGAGPYGYTF
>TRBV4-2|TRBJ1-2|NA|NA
TGTGCCAGCAGCCAGCCGGACAGCCCTGGCTATGGCTACACCTTC
CASSQPDSPGYGYTF
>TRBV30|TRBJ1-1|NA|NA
TGTGCCCGTACGACAGACTCGAACACTGAAGCTTTCTTT
CARTTDSNTEAFF
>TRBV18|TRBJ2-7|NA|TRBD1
TGTGCCAGCTCACCACGACAGGGGAGCTCCTACGAGCAGTACTTC
CASSPRQGSSYEQYF
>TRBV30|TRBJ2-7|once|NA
TGTGCCCAGGATGTTGCTAGCGCATCCTACGAGCAGTACTTC
CAQDVASASYEQYF
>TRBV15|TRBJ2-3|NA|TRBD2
TGTGCCACCAGCAGTGGACTAGCGGCTACAGATACGCAGTATTTT
CATSSGLAATDTQYF
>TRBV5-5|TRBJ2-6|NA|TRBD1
TGTGCCAGCAGCCCCGGGACAGGGATTTCAGTAGCGGGGGCCAACGTCCTGACTTTC
CASSPGTGISVAGANVLTF
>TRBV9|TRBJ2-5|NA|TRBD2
TGTGCCAGCAGCGGACTAGCGGGGGGGCGAGAGACCCAGTACTTC
CASSGLAGGRETQYF
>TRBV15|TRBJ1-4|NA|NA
TGTGCCACCAGCAGAGAAGTATCAGGAACTAATGAAAAACTGTTTTTT
CATSREVSGTNEKLFF
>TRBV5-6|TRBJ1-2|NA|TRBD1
TGTGCCAGCAGCCCACGGACGGCAGGGGGCGCAGGAGGCTACACCTTC
CASSPRTAGGAGGYTF
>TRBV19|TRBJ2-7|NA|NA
TGTGCCAGTAGAGGGCAGGGTATGAGCTCCTACGAGCAGTACTTC
CASRGQGMSSYEQYF
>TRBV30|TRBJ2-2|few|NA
TGTGCCTGGATGGCGCGCGGGACGAACACCGGGGAGCTGTTTTTT
CAWMARGTNTGELFF